The 10 T cell receptor beta chains given below trace back to one sample, sequenced in a study of cytomegalovirus exposure and HLA in healthy donors. Amplification used 60 Vbeta primers and 13 Jbeta primers. Data came from immunoSEQ multiplex PCR; TCRdb stores just in-frame clones and leaves some out. In the table there are 300,000 or so clones, about four fifths of which are singletons. Sequenced: PBMCs. These receptor sequences come from a woman aged 35 to 49 in good health and CMV-seropositive.

This chain uses TRBV20-1 with TRBJ1-3; tentatively, D is TRBD1 (5 bases). CDR3 length: 11 amino acids. Germline assignment: CDR1 DFQATT and CDR2 SNEGSKA (reference sequence). V was shortened by 5 bases and J by 4 bases, with 6 bases between the two germline ends. CDR3 bases: TGCAGTGCTTACAGGGGAAACACCATATATTTT. Translated, it gives CSAYRGNTIYF.

V gene TRBV7-7 combines with J gene TRBJ2-7, with 7 bases aligning to TRBD2. Looked up from germline, CDR1 is SSHAT and CDR2 is FNYEAQ (reference sequence). The CDR3 covers 13 residues. The V gene end was trimmed by 0 bases and the J gene end by 7 bases; junction bases not matched to a gene: 3. CDR3 sequence: CASSLAGEGEQYF. CDR3 sequence (DNA): TGTGCCAGCAGCTTAGCAGGGGAGGGGGAGCAGTACTTC. The variable domain in full, with the rest retrieved from reference TRBV7-7 and TRBJ2-7, is GAGVSQSPRYKVTKRGQDVTLRCDPISSHATLYWYQQALGQGPEFLTYFNYEAQPDKSGLPSDRFSAERPEGSISTLTIQRTEQRDSAMYRCASSLAGEGEQYFGPGTRLTVT.

The rearrangement uses TRBV29-1 and TRBJ2-5; possible D gene TRBD1, 6 bases. Near its end, the DNA agrees better with TRBJ2-7, so the J call may be wrong. The CDR3 sequence is 11 residues long. Germline V gene data show CDR1 as SQVTM and CDR2 as ANQGSEA. The CDR3 DNA sequence: TGCAGCGTTTCGGACAGCTACGAGCAGTACTTC. Its protein product is CSVSDSYEQYF.

The rearrangement joins TRBV7-2 to TRBJ2-5, with 9 bases identical to TRBD1. The CDR3 extends over 16 amino acids. V lost 1 base and J lost 5; bases outside the gene matches: 8. Germline-derived CDR1 and CDR2 are SGHTA and FQGNSA. The CDR3 DNA reads TGTGCCAGCAGCTTAGGCCTGGGACAGGGCGGCGAGACCCAGTACTTC. Residues: CASSLGLGQGGETQYF.

V and J are TRBV25-1 and TRBJ2-1, with 12 bases aligning to TRBD2. The CDR3 length is 16 residues. The V gene end was trimmed by 2 bases and the J gene end by 6 bases; junction bases not matched to a gene: 5. Germline V CDR1 and CDR2: MGHDK, SYGVNS. The CDR3 DNA follows: TGTGCCAGCAGTGAACCCGGACTAGCGGGAACCAATGAGCAGTTCTTC. Residues: CASSEPGLAGTNEQFF.

This chain joins TRBV9 and TRBJ2-5; 8 bases are a match to TRBD1. The end of the DNA is better explained by TRBJ2-7, so the J call may be wrong. The CDR3 is 15 residues long. Germline V gives CDR1 SGDLS, CDR2 YYNGEE. The CDR3 region is CASSVAGTGVYEQYF. CDR3 nucleotides: TGTGCCAGCAGCGTGGCCGGGACAGGAGTATACGAGCAGTACTTC.

The rearrangement joins TRBV27 to TRBJ1-3; a possible D gene is TRBD1 (6 bases). CDR1 is MNHEY, CDR2 SMNVEV, per germline (reference sequence). Trimming cost V 8 bases and J 0 bases, with 14 bases left between them. The CDR3 is 15 amino acids. In nucleotides, the CDR3 is TGTGCCAGCCGAGGGGGGGGTTTCTCTGGAAACACCATATATTTT. This translates into CASRGGGFSGNTIYF.

The chain is built from TRBV7-2 and TRBJ1-3; TRBD1 matches 7 bases. Germline V CDR1 and CDR2: SGHTA, FQGNSA. This CDR3 contains 17 residues. V dropped 3 bases and J dropped 1; count of bases not matched to a gene: 9. CDR3 amino acids: CASSLGTGESSGNTIYF. The DNA of the CDR3 is TGTGCCAGCAGCTTGGGAACAGGGGAATCGTCTGGAAACACCATATATTTT.

CDR3 bases: TGTGCCAGCAGCTTAGGTGGGCGAGGGGCCAACGTCCTGACTTTC. It encodes CASSLGGRGANVLTF. This chain connects TRBV7-2 to TRBJ2-6; D is ambiguous. The CDR3 loop spans 15 amino acids. Germline loops: CDR1 SGHTA, CDR2 FQGNSA. Deletions cut 1 base from V and 4 bases from J, with 8 bases between. Variable domain in full (rest from reference TRBV7-2 and TRBJ2-6): GAGVSQSPSNKVTEKGKDVELRCDPISGHTALYWYRQSLGQGLEFLIYFQGNSAPDKSGLPSDRFSAERTGGSVSTLTIQRTQQEDSAVYLCASSLGGRGANVLTFGAGSRLTVL.

This clone has a single count. The rearrangement links TRBV9 to TRBJ1-6; 9 bases map to TRBD1. CDR1 is SGDLS, CDR2 YYNGEE, per germline. The CDR3 runs 16 residues. The V segment lost 1 base and the J segment 9 bases; nucleotides outside the gene matches: 8. For the CDR3, the DNA is TGTGCCAGCAGCGTAAGCGGGACAGGGCTTATTTCACCCCTCCACTTT. This sequence encodes CASSVSGTGLISPLHF.